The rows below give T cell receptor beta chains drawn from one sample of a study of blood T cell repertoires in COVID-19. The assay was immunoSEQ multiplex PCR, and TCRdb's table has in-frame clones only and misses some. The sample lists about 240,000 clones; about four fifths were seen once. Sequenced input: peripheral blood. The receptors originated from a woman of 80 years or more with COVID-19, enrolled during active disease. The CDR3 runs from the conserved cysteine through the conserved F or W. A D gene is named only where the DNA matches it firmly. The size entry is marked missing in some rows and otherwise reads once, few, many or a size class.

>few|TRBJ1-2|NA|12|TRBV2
TGTGCCAGCAGCTCTCAGGCTTATGGCTACACCTTC
CASSSQAYGYTF
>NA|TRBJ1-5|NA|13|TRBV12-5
TGTGCTAGTGGCGGACAATTGACTCAGCCCCAGCATTTT
CASGGQLTQPQHF
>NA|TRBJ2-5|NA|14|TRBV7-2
TGTGCCAGCAGCTTATACGGGAGTGGGGAGACCCAGTACTTC
CASSLYGSGETQYF
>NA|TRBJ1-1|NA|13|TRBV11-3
TGTGCCAGCAGCTCCAGGGGGAACACTGAAGCTTTCTTT
CASSSRGNTEAFF
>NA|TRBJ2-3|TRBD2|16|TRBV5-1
TGCGCCAGCAGCTTGGCCGGGAGGGAGCGGGTAGATACGCAGTATTTT
CASSLAGRERVDTQYF
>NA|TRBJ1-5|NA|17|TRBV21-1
TGTGCCACCTGGAGGACTCCGCGACAGGGACAGGGACAGCCCCAGCATTTT
CATWRTPRQGQGQPQHF
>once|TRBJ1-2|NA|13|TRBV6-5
TGTGCCAGCCATAATAGTAGTCCCTATGGCTACACCTTC
CASHNSSPYGYTF
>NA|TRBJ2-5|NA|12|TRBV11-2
TGTGCCAGCAGCTTCCCGAGAGAGACCCAGTACTTC
CASSFPRETQYF
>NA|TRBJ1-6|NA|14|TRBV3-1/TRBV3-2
TGTGCCAGCAGCCAAGCCGAGGGAAATTCACCCCTCCACTTT
CASSQAEGNSPLHF
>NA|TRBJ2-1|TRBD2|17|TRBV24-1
TGTGCCACCAGTGATTTTGGAACCGGGACTAGGATATCTGAGCAGTTCTTC
CATSDFGTGTRISEQFF
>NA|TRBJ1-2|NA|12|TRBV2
TGTGCCAGCTCAGGCGCCCGCTATGGCTACACCTTC
CASSGARYGYTF
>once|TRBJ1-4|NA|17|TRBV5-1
TGCGCCAGCAGCTTACAGGGTCGGGAGGCAACTAATGAAAAACTGTTTTTT
CASSLQGREATNEKLFF
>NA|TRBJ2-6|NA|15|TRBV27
TGTGCCAGCAGTTTTTGGGGGCTTGGGGCCAACGTCCTGACTTTC
CASSFWGLGANVLTF
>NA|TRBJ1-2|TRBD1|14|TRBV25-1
TGTGCCAGCAGTGAGGTCCGGACAGGGTATGGCTACACCTTC
CASSEVRTGYGYTF
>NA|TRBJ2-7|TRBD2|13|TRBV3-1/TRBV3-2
TGTGCCAGCAGCCGACGGGGGGGAGACGAGCAGTACTTC
CASSRRGGDEQYF
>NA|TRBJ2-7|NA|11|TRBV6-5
TGTGCCAGCAACCGGGGCTACGAGCAGTACTTC
CASNRGYEQYF
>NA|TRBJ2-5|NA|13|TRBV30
TGTGCCTGGAGTGGAGGTTTCCAAGAGACCCAGTACTTC
CAWSGGFQETQYF
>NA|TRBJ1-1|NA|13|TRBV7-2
TGTGCCAGCAGCGCGGGCCGAAAACCTGAAGCTTTCTTT
CASSAGRKPEAFF
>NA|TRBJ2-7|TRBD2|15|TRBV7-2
TGTGCCAGCAGCTCCCAAGGACTAGCGGGAAGCGAGCAGTACTTC
CASSSQGLAGSEQYF
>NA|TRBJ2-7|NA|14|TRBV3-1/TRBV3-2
TGTGCCAGCAGCCGAACCCTCCTAGGATACGAGCAGTACTTC
CASSRTLLGYEQYF
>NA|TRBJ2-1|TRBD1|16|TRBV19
TGTGCCAGTAGTATGGCCGGCAGGGGGCGACTCAATGAGCAGTTCTTC
CASSMAGRGRLNEQFF
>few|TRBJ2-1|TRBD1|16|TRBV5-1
TGCGCCAGCAGCTACTCCGGGACAGGAGCGCCCAATGAGCAGTTCTTC
CASSYSGTGAPNEQFF
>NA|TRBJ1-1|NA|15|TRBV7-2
TGTGCCAGCAGCTTACCCCCGCCAGGGAAAACTGAAGCTTTCTTT
CASSLPPPGKTEAFF
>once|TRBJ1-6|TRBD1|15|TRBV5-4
TGTGCCAGCAGCCTCGGACAGGGGGCCGCAGGACCCCTCCACTTT
CASSLGQGAAGPLHF
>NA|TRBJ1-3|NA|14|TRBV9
TGTGCCAGCAGCCCTAGGACAGTCGGAAACACCATATATTTT
CASSPRTVGNTIYF
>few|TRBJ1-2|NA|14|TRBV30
TGTGCCTGGAGAACGACAGGAATCTACTATGGCTACACCTTC
CAWRTTGIYYGYTF
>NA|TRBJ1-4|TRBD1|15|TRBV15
TGTGCCACCAGCATACCGACAGGGAGACGTGAAAAACTGTTTTTT
CATSIPTGRREKLFF
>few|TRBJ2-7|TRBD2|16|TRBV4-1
TGCGCCAGCAGCCAAGCCTCCGGGAGGGCCTTGTCCGAGCAGTACTTC
CASSQASGRALSEQYF
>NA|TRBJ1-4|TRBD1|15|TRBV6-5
TGTGCCAGCAGGATGACAGGGGCCACTAATGAAAAACTGTTTTTT
CASRMTGATNEKLFF
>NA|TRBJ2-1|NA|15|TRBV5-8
TGTGCCAGCAGCTTTCGGGACTCTGGCTACAATGAGCAGTTCTTC
CASSFRDSGYNEQFF
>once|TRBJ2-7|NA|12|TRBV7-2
TGTGCCAGCAGCTTTGACAGCTACGAGCAGTACTTC
CASSFDSYEQYF